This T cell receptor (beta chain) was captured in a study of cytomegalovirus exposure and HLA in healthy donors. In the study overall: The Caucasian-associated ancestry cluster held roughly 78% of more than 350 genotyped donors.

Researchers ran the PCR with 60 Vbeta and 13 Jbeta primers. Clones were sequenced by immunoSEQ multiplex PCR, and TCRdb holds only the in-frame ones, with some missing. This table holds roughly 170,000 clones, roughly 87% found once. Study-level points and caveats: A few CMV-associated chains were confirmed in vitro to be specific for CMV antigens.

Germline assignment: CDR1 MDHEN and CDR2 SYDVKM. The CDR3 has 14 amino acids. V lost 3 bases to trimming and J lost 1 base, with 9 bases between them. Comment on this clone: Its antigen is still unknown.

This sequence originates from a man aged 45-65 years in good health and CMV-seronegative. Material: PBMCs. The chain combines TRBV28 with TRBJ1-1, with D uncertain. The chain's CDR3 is CASSLVAENTEAFF. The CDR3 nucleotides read TGTGCCAGCAGTTTGGTGGCGGAGAACACTGAAGCTTTCTTT.